This T cell receptor (beta chain) was identified in a study of blood T cell repertoires in COVID-19. At the level of the study: Sample material is recorded as cDNA or gDNA derived from T cells, B-cell-depleted T cells, or PBMCs.

The CDR3 has 17 residues. CDR1 SGHDT and CDR2 YYEEEE come from the germline V gene. With 0 bases removed from V and 0 bases from J, the gap between germline ends came to 16 bases. Some clones are missing from TCRdb's copy, which holds only in-frame ones; the method was immunoSEQ multiplex PCR. The table records about 230,000 clones, 65% to 90% of them present only once. This receptor was identified in a woman aged 45-59 years with acute or convalescent COVID-19. The specimen sequenced was peripheral blood. The chain couples TRBV5-6 to TRBJ2-7; tentative D call: TRBD2 (6 bases). The CDR3 DNA sequence: TGTGCCAGCAGCTTGGCCCCGGGACTCTCTGCCTCCTACGAGCAGTACTTC. It yields the protein CASSLAPGLSASYEQYF. Using reference TRBV5-6 and TRBJ2-7 for the parts outside the CDR3, the full variable domain is DAGVTQSPTHLIKTRGQQVTLRCSPKSGHDTVSWYQQALGQGPQFIFQYYEEEERQRGNFPDRFSGHQFPNYSSELNVNALLLGDSALYLCASSLAPGLSASYEQYFGPGTRLTVT.